These 7 T cell receptor beta chains share one sample of origin, sequenced in a study of blood T cell repertoires in COVID-19 (dated by TCRdb to the early 2020s). The library was generated by the immunoSEQ multiplex PCR assay. In its TCRdb copy, this immuneACCESS table keeps in-frame sequences only and misses some clones. Where compared with another copy, unresolved V genes explain less than half of these, and the others have no known cause. This sample has some 140,000 clones in its table, and around 73% of those were observed once. The ten largest make up approximately 11% of the sample. The sequenced sample was peripheral blood. The receptors here all came from a man aged 55 to 70 who had recovered from COVID-19.

The chain recombines TRBV3-1 (or the pseudogene TRBV3-2) with TRBJ2-7; 10 bases are shared with TRBD1. There are 14 residues in the CDR3. Germline CDR1 reads LGHDT; CDR2 reads YNNKEL (reference sequence). The J segment lost 5 bases and the V segment lost 1 base, leaving 2 bases of the junction unmatched. The CDR3 region is CASSQGTGGHEQYF. DNA for the CDR3: TGTGCCAGCAGCCAAGGGACAGGGGGGCACGAGCAGTACTTC.

The chain has TRBV2 and TRBJ2-2, with 7 bases identical to TRBD2. The CDR3 is made up of 14 amino acids. Germline V gives CDR1 SNHLY, CDR2 FYNNEI. V gave up 6 bases and J gave up 7 bases; unmatched junction bases: 8. The CDR3 loop reads CASRAGVSGGELFF. As DNA, the CDR3 is TGTGCCAGCAGGGCGGGAGTAAGTGGCGGGGAGCTGTTTTTT.

The CDR3 region has the DNA TGTGCCAGCAGCGTAAAGGCTAGCGGATCTAGCACAGATACGCAGTATTTT. Its protein is CASSVKASGSSTDTQYF. J is TRBJ2-3 and V is TRBV9; 7 nucleotides match TRBD2. With 1 base clipped from V and 0 bases from J, the junction kept 8 bases outside the gene matches. There are 17 residues in the CDR3. The germline V gene has CDR1 SGDLS and CDR2 YYNGEE.

This chain links TRBV7-2 with TRBJ2-2; TRBD1 is a possible D gene (6 bases). Trimming stripped 1 base from V and 4 bases from J, with 10 bases between. The CDR3 loop spans 15 amino acids. Germline CDR1 and CDR2: SGHTA and FQGNSA. In DNA form, the CDR3 reads TGTGCCAGCAGCTTAGATACAGGGTCCACCGGGGAGCTGTTTTTT. Protein: CASSLDTGSTGELFF.

V gene TRBV28 combines with J gene TRBJ2-2, with TRBD2 identical over 12 bases. The V gene end was trimmed by 5 bases and the J gene end by 7 bases; junction bases not matched to a gene: 5. Germline-derived CDR1 and CDR2 are MDHEN and SYDVKM. CDR3 length: 15 amino acids. As DNA, the CDR3 is TGTGCCAGCAGTAGGACTAGCGGGATATTCGGGGAGCTGTTTTTT. Translated: CASSRTSGIFGELFF.

The chain recombines TRBV5-1 with TRBJ2-7, with 11 bases aligning to TRBD1. CDR1 SGHRS and CDR2 YFSETQ come from the germline V gene. The CDR3 loop spans 15 amino acids. The V and J ends lost 5 bases and 4 bases, in that order; junction bases with no gene match: 8. The CDR3 region has the DNA TGCGCCAGCAGTGACGGACAGGGGGCAACTTACGAGCAGTACTTC. It specifies CASSDGQGATYEQYF. The entire variable domain, with the rest obtained from reference TRBV5-1 and TRBJ2-7, is as follows: KAGVTQTPRYLIKTRGQQVTLSCSPISGHRSVSWYQQTPGQGLQFLFEYFSETQRNKGNFPGRFSGRQFSNSRSEMNVSTLELGDSALYLCASSDGQGATYEQYFGPGTRLTVT.

This clone was found a few times. V gene TRBV9 combines with J gene TRBJ2-1; 12 positions agree with TRBD1. This CDR3 is built from 16 residues. CDR1 and CDR2 (germline): SGDLS, YYNGEE. V lost 4 bases and J lost 4; bases outside the gene matches: 6. This CDR3 reads CASSSGTGGYYNEQFF. In DNA, the CDR3 is TGTGCCAGCAGCTCAGGGACAGGGGGCTATTACAATGAGCAGTTCTTC. The full variable domain, its missing parts supplied by reference TRBV9 and TRBJ2-1, is DSGVTQTPKHLITATGQRVTLRCSPRSGDLSVYWYQQSLDQGLQFLIQYYNGEERAKGNILERFSAQQFPDLHSELNLSSLELGDSALYFCASSSGTGGYYNEQFFGPGTRLTVL.